The clone carrying this T cell receptor beta chain appeared a single time. This entry belongs to a study of blood T cell repertoires in COVID-19. Study context: Acute-phase and convalescent COVID-19 samples originated in the United States, Italy and Spain. From T cells, B-cell-depleted T cells, or PBMCs came the material, which was cDNA or gDNA.

In the original analysis: The authors estimated nucleated cell counts from reference gene primer amplification. Method: immunoSEQ multiplex PCR; TCRdb's copy keeps in-frame clones and lacks some. The D gene and trimming were derived from the DNA, and the V and J assignments and clone size from that table. The sample has 90,000 to 140,000 clones; over 75% are singletons. Sequencing was carried out using peripheral blood. The sequence was collected from a man aged 50 or older with acute or convalescent COVID-19.

The CDR3 DNA sequence: TGTGCCAGCAGTTACCTGGCAGACATGAGGGACGAGCAGTACTTC. Translated, it gives CASSYLADMRDEQYF. The V call is TRBV6-5, the J call TRBJ2-7; tentatively, D is TRBD2 (5 bases). The germline CDR1 and CDR2 sequences are MNHEY and SVGAGI. The CDR3 runs to 15 residues. Trimming pared 2 bases from V and 5 bases from J, leaving 16 bases between.